This passage covers 14 T cell receptor beta chains from one sample sequenced in a study of identical twins. TCRdb reprocessed the 5' RACE reads via MiXCR and lists one record per CDR3 protein. Counted here are 1.5 million to 2 million distinct CDR3 sequences, about 30% occurring once; the ten biggest clones make up about 0.27%. The sample comprised cord blood. Receptors originate from a newborn girl in good health.

V is TRBV7-2 and J is TRBJ1-6; D might be TRBD1 (5 bases). The CDR3 totals 15 residues. CDR1 and CDR2 (germline): SGHTA, FQGNSA. V was pared by 6 bases and J by 0 bases, with 9 bases between. DNA for the CDR3: TGTGCCAGCAGACGACAGAGCTCCTATAATTCACCCCTCCACTTT. Protein: CASRRQSSYNSPLHF.

This clonotype was counted a few times. V and J are TRBV14 and TRBJ1-1; D not resolved. V lost 1 base and J 10 bases, leaving 7 bases between the germline ends. The CDR3 runs 11 residues. Germline CDR1 reads SGHDN; CDR2 reads FVKESK. CDR3 sequence (DNA): TGTGCCAGCAGCCAAGGGCCGCTAGCTTTCTTT. Encoded protein: CASSQGPLAFF.

This clonotype appeared a few times. The chain recombines TRBV4-1 with TRBJ2-7; unclear D gene. CDR1 MGHRA and CDR2 YSYEKL come from the germline V gene. The CDR3 totals 15 residues. V gave up 1 base and J gave up 0 bases, with 10 bases separating them. The CDR3 DNA is TGCGCCAGCAGCCAAGGTCAGGACCCCTCCTACGAGCAGTACTTC. This sequence encodes CASSQGQDPSYEQYF.

The genes are TRBV4-1 and TRBJ1-3; the D is unclear. This CDR3 region has 17 residues. V lost 0 bases and J 0 bases, leaving 12 bases between the germline ends. Germline CDR1 MGHRA, CDR2 YSYEKL. The CDR3 region is CASSQDWSATSGNTIYF. The CDR3 nucleotides are TGCGCCAGCAGCCAAGATTGGTCGGCTACCTCTGGAAACACCATATATTTT.

This clonotype has a handful of counts. The chain joins TRBV2 to TRBJ1-2; no clear D. The CDR3 loop spans 13 amino acids. V was trimmed by 4 bases and J by 8 bases, leaving 14 bases between them. Germline assignment: CDR1 SNHLY and CDR2 FYNNEI. The DNA for the CDR3 is TGTGCCAGCAGTGGAATACTTTCTGGGGGCTACACCTTC. Translation gives CASSGILSGGYTF.

This sequence joins TRBV28 and TRBJ2-5; D may be TRBD1 (6 bases). Germline V gene lookup returns CDR1 MDHEN and CDR2 SYDVKM. Trimming removed 4 bases at V and 11 bases at J, with 20 bases between. The CDR3 sequence is 14 residues long. DNA for the CDR3: TGTGCCAGCAGTTACAGGGTCCCCTACAATGAGCAGTACTTC. Translated, it gives CASSYRVPYNEQYF.

This clonotype was counted many times. This chain uses TRBV28 with TRBJ2-7, with D tentatively TRBD1 (6 bases). CDR1 and CDR2 (germline): MDHEN, SYDVKM. Trimming shortened V by 3 bases and J by 3 bases, and 12 bases separated the two germline ends. The CDR3 loop spans 14 amino acids. The DNA of the CDR3 is TGTGCCAGCAGTTTTGAGTGGGGGCGCTACGAGCAGTACTTC. Encoded protein: CASSFEWGRYEQYF.

This clonotype showed up many times. The chain is built from TRBV7-2 and TRBJ1-2; TRBD1 might be the D (5 bases). V shed 2 bases and J shed 4 bases, with 8 bases lying between them. CDR1 and CDR2 (germline): SGHTA, FQGNSA. This CDR3 spans 13 amino acids. CDR3 sequence (DNA): TGTGCCAGCAGCTTACTCACAGGCTATGGCTACACCTTC. Protein sequence: CASSLLTGYGYTF. The full variable domain, its missing parts supplied by reference TRBV7-2 and TRBJ1-2, is GAGVSQSPSNKVTEKGKDVELRCDPISGHTALYWYRQSLGQGLEFLIYFQGNSAPDKSGLPSDRFSAERTGGSVSTLTIQRTQQEDSAVYLCASSLLTGYGYTFGSGTRLTVV.

The V call is TRBV5-1, the J call TRBJ1-2; 9 positions agree with TRBD1. V lost 3 bases and J lost 1; bases outside the gene matches: 4. The CDR3 sequence is 15 residues long. CDR1 is SGHRS, CDR2 YFSETQ, per germline. The chain's CDR3 is CASSSGQGINYGYTF. In DNA, the CDR3 is TGCGCCAGCAGCTCGGGACAGGGTATTAACTATGGCTACACCTTC.

The chain uses TRBV28 and TRBJ2-5; the match to TRBD2 covers 8 bases. The end of the DNA fits TRBJ2-7 better, so the J call may be wrong. The length of the CDR3 is 13 residues. Germline loops: CDR1 MDHEN, CDR2 SYDVKM. CDR3 DNA: TGTGCCAGCAGGACTAGCGTGGGTCACGAGCAGTACTTC. It encodes CASRTSVGHEQYF.

The chain carries TRBV6-5 and TRBJ1-2; possible D gene TRBD1, 6 bases. The CDR3 runs 15 residues. Germline CDR1 reads MNHEY; CDR2 reads SVGAGI. Trimming shortened V by 6 bases and J by 5 bases, and 19 bases separated the two germline ends. CDR3 region: CASRQGMGFGYGYTF. The CDR3 nucleotides read TGTGCCAGCAGACAGGGAATGGGGTTTGGGTATGGCTACACCTTC.

As regards this clonotype: Its ends do not fully match the called genes, so a read error is possible. The rearrangement uses TRBV4-1 and TRBJ1-6; 11 bases fit TRBD1. Looked up from germline, CDR1 is MGHRA and CDR2 is YSYEKL. The CDR3 loop spans 16 amino acids. In nucleotides, the CDR3 is TGCGCCAGCACCCAAGGACAGGGGGCAAGTAATTCACCCCTCCACTTT. Translating gives CASTQGQGASNSPLHF.

The rearrangement joins TRBV2 to TRBJ1-4; D unclear. Germline V CDR1 and CDR2: SNHLY, FYNNEI. Trimming took off 6 bases at V and 6 bases at J, with 17 bases between the two ends. This CDR3 contains 15 residues. The CDR3 nucleotides are TGTGCCAGCAGCTGGAAGGTGGCCGGGGATGAAAAACTGTTTTTT. Its translation is CASSWKVAGDEKLFF.

The chain has TRBV6-1 and TRBJ2-3, with a possible D match to TRBD1 (5 bases). Germline V CDR1 and CDR2: MNHNS, SASEGT. Trimming shortened V by 2 bases and J by 11 bases, and 14 bases separated the two germline ends. The CDR3 spans 13 residues. The CDR3 bases are TGTGCCAGCAGTGAACTGGGGCCCTGGGAGCAGTATTTT. Protein sequence: CASSELGPWEQYF.